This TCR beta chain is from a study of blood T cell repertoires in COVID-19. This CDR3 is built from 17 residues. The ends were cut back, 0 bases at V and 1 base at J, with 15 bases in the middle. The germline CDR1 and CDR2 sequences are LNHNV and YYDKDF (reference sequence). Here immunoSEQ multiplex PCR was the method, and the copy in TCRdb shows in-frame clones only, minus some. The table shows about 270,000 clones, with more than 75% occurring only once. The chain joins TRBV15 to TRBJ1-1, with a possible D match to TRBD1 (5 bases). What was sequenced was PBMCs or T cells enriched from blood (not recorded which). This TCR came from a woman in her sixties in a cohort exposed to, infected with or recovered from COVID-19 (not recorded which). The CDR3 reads CATSRDTGSVSNTEAFF. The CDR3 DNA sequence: TGTGCCACCAGCAGAGACACAGGATCGGTTTCGAACACTGAAGCTTTCTTT.